The present T cell receptor (beta chain) was sequenced within a study of ipilimumab plus nivolumab after autologous stem cell transplantation. TCRdb keeps only in-frame clones here, not all; method: immunoSEQ multiplex PCR. The data contain 15,000 to 20,000 clones, roughly 80% of them singletons. This CDR3 region has 15 residues. Looked up from germline, CDR1 is SGHVS and CDR2 is FNYEAQ. Unmatched junction bases numbered 7, after V lost 6 bases and J lost 0 bases. This TCR was recovered from a male donor with diffuse large B-cell lymphoma. V gene TRBV7-6 combines with J gene TRBJ1-1, with 7 positions matching TRBD1. This specimen was PBMCs, taken in a trial of ipilimumab plus nivolumab as post-transplant consolidation. The CDR3 DNA is TGTGCCAGCAGTTATCGACAGGGAATGAACACTGAAGCTTTCTTT. Its translation is CASSYRQGMNTEAFF.